The 20 T cell receptor beta chains reported below all come from one sample, sequenced in a study of yellow fever vaccine responses in identical twins. One entry per CDR3 protein, called by TCRdb with MiXCR from the RT-PCR reads. The sample records some 4,600 distinct CDR3 sequences, around 86% being singletons. The sequences come from T cells from blood (PBMCs), unsorted or a sorted subset (not recorded which), collected before or after yellow fever vaccination (not recorded which). The receptor source for this set is a woman aged 18 to 35 who received the yellow fever vaccine.

This sequence joins TRBV29-1 and TRBJ2-3; tentatively, D is TRBD1 (5 bases). V lost 1 base and J 9 bases, leaving 11 bases between the germline ends. The CDR3 has 12 residues. Germline CDR1 and CDR2: SQVTM and ANQGSEA. CDR3 sequence (DNA): TGCAGCGTTGAAGTTAAGGCAGGGACGCAGTATTTT. This translates into CSVEVKAGTQYF.

The CDR3 region has the DNA TGTGCCAGCAGTTCTGGCAAGACGAACGAGCAGTACTTC. Its protein is CASSSGKTNEQYF. This chain joins TRBV2 and TRBJ2-7; no firm D call. The CDR3 contains 13 residues. The germline V gene has CDR1 SNHLY and CDR2 FYNNEI. V was pared by 5 bases and J by 5 bases, with 13 bases between.

In its sample, this clonotype was seen a few times. The gene calls are TRBV29-1 and TRBJ1-2; D is undetermined. Trimming stripped 6 bases from V and 2 bases from J, with 16 bases between. The CDR3 consists of 14 residues. Germline CDR1 and CDR2: SQVTM and ANQGSEA. CDR3 in amino acids: CSVARETGNYGYTF. In nucleotides, the CDR3 is TGCAGCGTCGCCCGGGAAACGGGGAACTATGGCTACACCTTC.

This sequence joins TRBV11-1 and TRBJ2-1; no reliable D call. V was shortened by 1 base and J by 14 bases, with 18 bases between the two germline ends. Germline CDR1 is SGHAT and CDR2 is FQDESV (reference sequence). This CDR3 region has 14 residues. This CDR3 reads CASSLENIGRWKFF. DNA of the CDR3: TGTGCCAGCAGCTTAGAAAACATCGGGCGTTGGAAGTTCTTC.

The V and J genes are TRBV15 and TRBJ2-7, with D hard to call. Germline values: CDR1 LNHNV, CDR2 YYDKDF (reference sequence). Trimming shortened V by 0 bases and J by 1 base, and 10 bases separated the two germline ends. The CDR3 is 15 residues long. The CDR3 DNA is TGTGCCACCAGCAGAGATTTTAAAGGTTCCTACGAGCAGTACTTC. It is translated as CATSRDFKGSYEQYF.

The V and J genes are TRBV19 and TRBJ1-1; 7 nucleotides align to TRBD1. The V gene end was trimmed by 10 bases and the J gene end by 5 bases; junction bases not matched to a gene: 10. The germline V gene has CDR1 LNHDA and CDR2 SQIVND (reference sequence). The CDR3 is 13 amino acids. In DNA, the CDR3 is TGTGCCATCTGGACTAGGGGGCTAACTGAAGCTTTCTTT. As protein: CAIWTRGLTEAFF.

The V call is TRBV19, the J call TRBJ2-1; 10 bases are a match to TRBD2. This CDR3 contains 15 residues. Losses at the gene ends were 4 bases for V and 3 bases for J; bases not matched to a gene: 3. In germline, CDR1 is LNHDA, CDR2 SQIVND (reference sequence). The CDR3 loop is CASSTLAGNYNEQFF. CDR3 DNA: TGTGCCAGTAGTACACTAGCGGGAAACTACAATGAGCAGTTCTTC.

The chain links TRBV11-3 to TRBJ2-5; D is undetermined. The CDR3 length is 15 residues. The V gene lost 5 bases and the J gene lost 1 base, with 14 bases spanning the gap. Germline V gene sequence: CDR1 SGHNT, CDR2 YENEEA. The CDR3 DNA follows: TGTGCCAGCAGCGCAGACGGATACCTCCAAGAGACCCAGTACTTC. This sequence encodes CASSADGYLQETQYF.

This sequence joins TRBV7-8 and TRBJ2-6; D is undetermined. The CDR3 sequence is 12 residues long. CDR1 is SGHVS, CDR2 FQNEAQ, per germline. Trimming removed 4 bases at V and 18 bases at J, with 16 bases between. CDR3 sequence: CASSSGPRITTF. The DNA for the CDR3 is TGTGCCAGCAGCTCCGGACCCCGCATTACGACTTTC. The whole variable domain, remainder taken from reference TRBV7-8 and TRBJ2-6, is GAGVSQSPRYKVAKRGQDVALRCDPISGHVSLFWYQQALGQGPEFLTYFQNEAQLDKSGLPSDRFFAERPEGSVSTLKIQRTQQEDSAVYLCASSSGPRITTFGAGSRLTVL.

The gene calls are TRBV10-3 and TRBJ2-1; D is possibly TRBD1 (6 bases). V was shortened by 6 bases and J by 8 bases, with 14 bases between the two germline ends. The CDR3 is made up of 13 amino acids. Germline V lookup: CDR1 ENHRY, CDR2 SYGVKD. The CDR3 region is CAIRGAMSDEQFF. CDR3 in DNA: TGTGCCATCAGGGGGGCTATGAGCGATGAGCAGTTCTTC.

The chain uses TRBV15 and TRBJ1-5; unclear D gene. CDR3 length equals 14 residues. Trimming left V 0 bases short and J 7 bases short, with 10 bases between. Germline-derived CDR1 and CDR2 are LNHNV and YYDKDF (reference sequence). This chain's CDR3 is CATSRDTSGQPQHF. CDR3 bases: TGTGCCACCAGCAGAGACACATCTGGGCAGCCCCAGCATTTT.

The J gene is TRBJ2-5, the V gene TRBV5-1; 7 bases agree with TRBD1. Germline values: CDR1 SGHRS, CDR2 YFSETQ. The CDR3 loop spans 16 amino acids. J lost 1 base, V lost 1 base, and 7 bases had no gene match. The CDR3 loop is CASSLWVRQGQETQYF. CDR3 in DNA: TGCGCCAGCAGCTTGTGGGTGAGACAGGGCCAAGAGACCCAGTACTTC.

This chain joins TRBV5-6 and TRBJ2-5; tentatively, D is TRBD1 (6 bases). The ends were cut back, 1 base at V and 0 bases at J, with 13 bases in the middle. Looked up from germline, CDR1 is SGHDT and CDR2 is YYEEEE. The CDR3 totals 16 residues. CDR3 bases: TGTGCCAGCAGCTTGCTACAGGGAGCGTACCAAGAGACCCAGTACTTC. Its translation is CASSLLQGAYQETQYF.

The sample holds one count of this clonotype. The chain carries TRBV29-1 and TRBJ2-7; TRBD1 or TRBD2 may be the D gene (6 bases each). CDR1 is SQVTM, CDR2 ANQGSEA, per germline. The CDR3 runs 11 residues. Trimming took off 7 bases at V and 2 bases at J, with 9 bases between the two ends. The CDR3 loop is CSAGEAYEQYF. In DNA form, the CDR3 reads TGCAGCGCAGGGGAGGCCTACGAGCAGTACTTC.

J is TRBJ1-4 and V is TRBV5-1; D call uncertain. V was pared by 4 bases and J by 4 bases, with 8 bases between. Germline CDR1 is SGHRS and CDR2 is YFSETQ. The CDR3 has 13 amino acids. The CDR3 loop is CASSTGDNEKLFF. The CDR3 DNA reads as TGCGCCAGCAGCACCGGGGATAATGAAAAACTGTTTTTT.

The rearrangement links TRBV12-3 or TRBV12-4 to TRBJ2-7, with TRBD1 identical over 7 bases. The ends lost 0 bases at V and 1 base at J; junction bases unmatched: 6. The CDR3 length is 16 residues. CDR3 protein: CASSLARRTGSYEQYF. Here the CDR3 DNA reads TGTGCCAGCAGTTTAGCGAGGCGGACAGGTTCCTACGAGCAGTACTTC.

This chain connects TRBV18 to TRBJ2-7; the match to TRBD2 covers 8 bases. This CDR3 has 15 residues. J lost 2 bases, V lost 3 bases, and 6 bases had no gene match. CDR1 is KGHSH and CDR2 is LQKENI in the germline V gene. This chain's CDR3 is CASSPSRGATYEQYF. For the CDR3, the DNA is TGTGCCAGCTCACCCTCGCGGGGGGCTACCTACGAGCAGTACTTC.

The rearrangement links TRBV11-1 to TRBJ2-7, with a possible D match to TRBD1 (5 bases). V was clipped by 2 bases and J by 1 base, with 6 bases between them. The CDR3 extends over 13 amino acids. CDR1 SGHAT and CDR2 FQDESV come from the germline V gene (reference sequence). The CDR3 DNA sequence: TGTGCCAGCAGCTTACCAGGGTCCTACGAGCAGTACTTC. Amino acid sequence: CASSLPGSYEQYF.

This clonotype showed up just a few times. The V and J genes are TRBV2 and TRBJ2-1, with 14 bases lining up with TRBD2. Germline CDR1 is SNHLY and CDR2 is FYNNEI. With V trimmed by 5 bases and J by 9 bases, 6 bases remained unmatched. This CDR3 has 15 residues. As DNA, the CDR3 is TGTGCCAGCAGTCTCGGGACTAGCGGGAGTCGTGAGCAGTTCTTC. Translation gives CASSLGTSGSREQFF.

The CDR3 DNA reads TGTGCCAGCCGACAACTAGCGGGAGGTCTCGAGCAGTACTTC. This sequence encodes CASRQLAGGLEQYF. This chain connects TRBV27 to TRBJ2-7; 12 bases line up with TRBD2. From germline, CDR1 is MNHEY and CDR2 SMNVEV (reference sequence). Germline trimming cut 8 bases from V and 6 bases from J; bases unmatched to any gene: 8. This CDR3 spans 14 amino acids.